This is a list of T cell receptor beta chains from one sample in a study of cytomegalovirus exposure and HLA in healthy donors. Some clones are missing from TCRdb's copy, which holds only in-frame ones; the method was immunoSEQ multiplex PCR. The table shows roughly 66,000 clones, with roughly 74% occurring only once. The sequencing input was PBMCs. These receptors all stem from a man aged 18-30 years in good health and CMV-seropositive. Each CDR3 is given with its conserved first and last residue. The D gene is left open where the match is weak. Clone size is not always given. Where it is, it says once, few, many or a class for expanded clones.

-,TRBJ1-6,-,TRBV29-1,CSVAFGNSPLHF,TGCAGCGTTGCTTTCGGGAATTCACCCCTCCACTTT
-,TRBJ1-2,-,TRBV2,CASSDGDYYGYTF,TGTGCCAGCAGTGACGGGGATTACTATGGCTACACCTTC
-,TRBJ1-2,-,TRBV2,CASSREGESGYTF,TGTGCCAGCAGCCGGGAGGGTGAAAGTGGCTACACCTTC
-,TRBJ2-4,-,TRBV30,CAWSVPNPRQAKNIQYF,TGTGCCTGGAGTGTACCCAATCCTCGACAAGCCAAAAACATTCAGTACTTC
few,TRBJ1-5,-,TRBV18,CASSPDRNQPQHF,TGTGCCAGCTCACCCGACAGAAATCAGCCCCAGCATTTT
-,TRBJ1-6,-,TRBV6-5,CASRDTTESPLHF,TGTGCCAGCAGAGACACAACCGAGTCACCCCTCCACTTT
once,TRBJ1-1,-,TRBV30,CAWNGGGPTEAFF,TGTGCCTGGAACGGGGGGGGACCCACTGAAGCTTTCTTT
-,TRBJ2-5,-,TRBV4-1,CASSHDYLKTQYF,TGCGCCAGCAGCCATGACTATTTAAAGACCCAGTACTTC
-,TRBJ2-7,TRBD2,TRBV4-1,CASSQIPGTSASSYEQYF,TGCGCCAGCAGCCAAATCCCCGGGACTAGCGCGAGCTCCTACGAGCAGTACTTC
-,TRBJ2-7,TRBD1,TRBV4-1,CASSQVETGGNYEQYF,TGCGCCAGCAGCCAAGTGGAGACAGGGGGCAACTACGAGCAGTACTTC
-,TRBJ2-7,TRBD2,TRBV5-1,CASRGGREPREQYF,TGCGCCAGCAGGGGGGGGAGGGAACCTCGCGAGCAGTACTTC
-,TRBJ1-5,-,TRBV6-1,CASSDVGTLGGQPQHF,TGTGCCAGCAGTGATGTCGGGACCCTAGGAGGGCAGCCCCAGCATTTT
-,TRBJ1-3,-,TRBV7-9,CASSLQGLAGNTIYF,TGTGCCAGCAGCCTCCAGGGGTTAGCTGGAAACACCATATATTTT
-,TRBJ1-1,-,TRBV6-1,CASSARSLPGTEAFF,TGTGCCAGCAGTGCCCGGTCACTCCCGGGGACTGAAGCTTTCTTT
once,TRBJ1-3,-,TRBV29-1,CSAAGDPGNTIYF,TGCAGCGCGGCAGGGGACCCTGGAAACACCATATATTTT
-,TRBJ1-1,TRBD1,TRBV30,CAWSSRGWTEAFF,TGTGCCTGGAGTTCCAGGGGGTGGACTGAAGCTTTCTTT
few,TRBJ2-7,TRBD2,TRBV6-1,CASSETGGSYEQYF,TGTGCCAGCAGTGAAACGGGAGGGAGCTACGAGCAGTACTTC
-,TRBJ2-5,TRBD2,TRBV5-1,CASSFRAGEETQYF,TGCGCCAGCAGCTTTAGGGCGGGGGAAGAGACCCAGTACTTC
-,TRBJ2-5,TRBD2,TRBV7-2,CASTTSGQETQYF,TGTGCCAGCACCACTAGCGGCCAAGAGACCCAGTACTTC
-,TRBJ2-7,TRBD1,TRBV4-2,CASSQAAGGRLYF,TGTGCCAGCAGCCAAGCGGCAGGGGGAAGGCTGTACTTC
-,TRBJ2-2,TRBD1,TRBV7-2,CASSWGQANTGELFF,TGTGCCAGCAGCTGGGGACAGGCGAACACCGGGGAGCTGTTTTTT
once,TRBJ2-7,-,TRBV5-4,CASSQDPSGVSYEQYF,TGTGCCAGCAGCCAGGACCCCTCGGGGGTCTCCTACGAGCAGTACTTC
-,TRBJ2-7,TRBD1,TRBV19,CASSDRDRGHEQYF,TGTGCCAGTAGTGACCGGGACAGGGGGCACGAGCAGTACTTC
-,TRBJ1-5,-,TRBV10-2,CASSAGIGNQPQHF,TGCGCCAGCAGTGCAGGGATCGGCAATCAGCCCCAGCATTTT
-,TRBJ1-1,TRBD1,TRBV7-9,CASSQGGRDTEAFF,TGTGCCAGCAGCCAGGGGGGTAGGGACACTGAAGCTTTCTTT
-,TRBJ1-1,-,TRBV10-2,CASSESRQWNTEAFF,TGCGCCAGCAGTGAGTCCAGGCAGTGGAACACTGAAGCTTTCTTT
-,TRBJ1-2,TRBD1,TRBV29-1,CSVEDPVSNPGTVSIINYGYTF,TGCAGCGTTGAAGATCCGGTTAGCAACCCCGGGACAGTCTCCATTATTAACTATGGCTACACCTTC
-,TRBJ2-7,TRBD2,TRBV30,CAWSRRGGADEQYF,TGTGCCTGGAGCCGCCGGGGGGGCGCGGACGAGCAGTACTTC
-,TRBJ1-1,-,TRBV5-6,CASSPSGTEAFF,TGTGCCAGCAGCCCCAGCGGGACTGAAGCTTTCTTT
-,TRBJ1-2,-,TRBV6-1,CASSEELRGNYGYTF,TGTGCCAGCAGTGAAGAGCTGCGGGGTAACTATGGCTACACCTTC
-,TRBJ1-2,-,TRBV6-5,CASSYERGNYGYTF,TGTGCCAGCAGTTACGAGAGGGGGAACTATGGCTACACCTTC
-,TRBJ1-2,-,TRBV30,CAWSYTGTNYGYTF,TGTGCCTGGAGCTACACAGGGACCAACTATGGCTACACCTTC
-,TRBJ2-2,TRBD2,TRBV5-1,CASSETSGSGAGELFF,TGCGCCAGCAGCGAGACTAGCGGGAGTGGGGCCGGGGAGCTGTTTTTT
-,TRBJ2-7,-,TRBV7-9,CASSLGHTLTYEQYF,TGTGCCAGCAGCTTAGGACATACCCTAACCTACGAGCAGTACTTC
-,TRBJ2-1,-,TRBV30,CAWSSGRTVNEQFF,TGTGCCTGGAGTTCAGGTAGGACAGTCAATGAGCAGTTCTTC
-,TRBJ1-1,TRBD1,TRBV30,CAWRRQGLNTEAFF,TGTGCCTGGAGGAGACAGGGCCTGAACACTGAAGCTTTCTTT
-,TRBJ2-5,TRBD2,TRBV4-1,CASSQDRGGTKETQYF,TGCGCCAGCAGCCAAGATCGGGGGGGGACTAAAGAGACCCAGTACTTC
-,TRBJ1-1,TRBD1,TRBV7-6,CASSYDHRGKNTEAFF,TGTGCCAGCAGCTACGACCACAGGGGGAAGAACACTGAAGCTTTCTTT
few,TRBJ2-5,TRBD2,TRBV25-1,CASSEGVSGGAETQYF,TGTGCCAGCAGTGAAGGTGTCAGCGGGGGGGCGGAGACCCAGTACTTC
-,TRBJ2-7,-,TRBV7-9,CASSAGTGYEQYF,TGTGCCAGCAGCGCCGGTACGGGCTACGAGCAGTACTTC
-,TRBJ2-2,TRBD2,TRBV30,CAWGTSGGTGELFF,TGTGCCTGGGGGACTAGCGGGGGCACCGGGGAGCTGTTTTTT
-,TRBJ2-1,TRBD1,TRBV5-4,CASSGGQDGNEQFF,TGTGCCAGCAGCGGCGGACAGGATGGCAATGAGCAGTTCTTC
-,TRBJ2-1,TRBD2,TRBV13,CASSLRREFYNEQFF,TGTGCCAGCAGCTTAAGGCGGGAGTTCTACAATGAGCAGTTCTTC
once,TRBJ2-7,TRBD1,TRBV20-1,CSAKTGDEQYF,TGCAGTGCTAAAACAGGGGACGAGCAGTACTTC
few,TRBJ1-5,-,TRBV6-5,CASSYSRGSQPQHF,TGTGCCAGCAGTTACTCGCGCGGGTCCCAGCCCCAGCATTTT
-,TRBJ2-7,-,TRBV7-6,CASSLAQGGHYEQYF,TGTGCCAGCAGCTTAGCGCAAGGAGGGCACTACGAGCAGTACTTC
few,TRBJ1-1,TRBD1,TRBV6-5,CASSYADRATEAFF,TGTGCCAGCAGTTACGCCGACAGGGCCACTGAAGCTTTCTTT